This T cell receptor beta chain was recorded in a study of T-cell reconstitution after alpha-beta-depleted transplantation in children. This clonotype was seen repeatedly, ten times or more. For TCRbeta, the library was prepared with unique molecular identifiers. TCRdb analysed the PCR reads with MiXCR anew, one entry per CDR3 protein. The sample records roughly 220,000 distinct CDR3 sequences, approximately 12% being singletons. The CDR3 runs 15 residues. Germline V lookup: CDR1 SEHNR, CDR2 FQNEAQ (reference sequence). With 5 bases removed from V and 0 bases from J, the gap between germline ends came to 11 bases.

V gene TRBV7-9 combines with J gene TRBJ2-1; a weak D match, TRBD1 (6 bases). Sequences were derived from PBMCs from the stem cell graft donor, sampled from the stem cell graft. This clonotype was obtained from a human donor who donated a stem cell graft to a child with acute lymphoblastic leukemia. CDR3 coding DNA: TGTGCCAGCAGCCATCGGGACAACTCCTACAATGAGCAGTTCTTC. Residues: CASSHRDNSYNEQFF.